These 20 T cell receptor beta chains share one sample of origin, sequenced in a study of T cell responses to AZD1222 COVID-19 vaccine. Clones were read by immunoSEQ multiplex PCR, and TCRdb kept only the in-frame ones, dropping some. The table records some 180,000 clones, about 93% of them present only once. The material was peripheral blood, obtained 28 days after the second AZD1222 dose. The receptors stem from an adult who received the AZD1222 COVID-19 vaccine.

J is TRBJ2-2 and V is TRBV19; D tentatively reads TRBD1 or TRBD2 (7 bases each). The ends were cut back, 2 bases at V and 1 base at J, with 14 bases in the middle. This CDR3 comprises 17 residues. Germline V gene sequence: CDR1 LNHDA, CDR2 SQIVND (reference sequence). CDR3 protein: CASSIQGGPMNTGELFF. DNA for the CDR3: TGTGCCAGTAGTATACAGGGGGGGCCTATGAACACCGGGGAGCTGTTTTTT.

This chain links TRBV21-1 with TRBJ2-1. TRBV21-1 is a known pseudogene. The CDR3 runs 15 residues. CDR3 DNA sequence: TGTGCCAGCAGCTACCCCGGGACCGAATACAATGAGCAGTTCTTC. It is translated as CASSYPGTEYNEQFF.

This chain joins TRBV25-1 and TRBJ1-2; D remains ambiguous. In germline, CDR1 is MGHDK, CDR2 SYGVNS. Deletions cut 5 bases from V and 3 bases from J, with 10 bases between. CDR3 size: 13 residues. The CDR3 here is CASSLDGYYGYTF. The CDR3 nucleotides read TGTGCCAGCAGTCTGGACGGATACTATGGCTACACCTTC.

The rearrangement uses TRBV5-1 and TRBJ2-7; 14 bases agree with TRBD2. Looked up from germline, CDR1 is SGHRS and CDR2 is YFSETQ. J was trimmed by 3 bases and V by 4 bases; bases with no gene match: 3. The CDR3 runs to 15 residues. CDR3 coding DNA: TGCGCCAGCAGCCACGGGACTAGCGGGGGCTACGAGCAGTACTTC. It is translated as CASSHGTSGGYEQYF.

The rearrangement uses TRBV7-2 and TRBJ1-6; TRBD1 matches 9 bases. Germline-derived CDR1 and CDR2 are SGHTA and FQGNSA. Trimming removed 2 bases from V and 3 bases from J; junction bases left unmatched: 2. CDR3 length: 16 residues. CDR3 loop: CASSLSGQGYNSPLHF. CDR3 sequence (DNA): TGTGCCAGCAGCTTATCGGGACAGGGCTATAATTCACCCCTCCACTTT. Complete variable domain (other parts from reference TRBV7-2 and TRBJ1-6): GAGVSQSPSNKVTEKGKDVELRCDPISGHTALYWYRQSLGQGLEFLIYFQGNSAPDKSGLPSDRFSAERTGGSVSTLTIQRTQQEDSAVYLCASSLSGQGYNSPLHFGNGTRLTVT.

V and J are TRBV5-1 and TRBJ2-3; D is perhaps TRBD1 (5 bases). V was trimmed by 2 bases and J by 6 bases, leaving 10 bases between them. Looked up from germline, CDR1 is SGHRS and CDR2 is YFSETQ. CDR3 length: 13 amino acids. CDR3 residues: CASSFNQGDTQYF. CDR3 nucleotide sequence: TGCGCCAGCAGCTTTAACCAGGGCGATACGCAGTATTTT.

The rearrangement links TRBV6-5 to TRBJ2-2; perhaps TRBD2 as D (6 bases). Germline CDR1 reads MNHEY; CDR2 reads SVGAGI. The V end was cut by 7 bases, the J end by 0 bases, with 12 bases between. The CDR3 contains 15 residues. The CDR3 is CASTKAGPNTGELFF. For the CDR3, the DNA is TGTGCCAGCACCAAAGCGGGCCCGAACACCGGGGAGCTGTTTTTT.

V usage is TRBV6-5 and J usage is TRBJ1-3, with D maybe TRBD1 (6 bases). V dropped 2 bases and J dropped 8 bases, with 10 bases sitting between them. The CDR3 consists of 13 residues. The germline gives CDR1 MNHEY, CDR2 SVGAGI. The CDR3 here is CASSYRGGDTIYF. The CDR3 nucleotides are TGTGCCAGCAGTTACCGAGGGGGAGACACCATATATTTT.

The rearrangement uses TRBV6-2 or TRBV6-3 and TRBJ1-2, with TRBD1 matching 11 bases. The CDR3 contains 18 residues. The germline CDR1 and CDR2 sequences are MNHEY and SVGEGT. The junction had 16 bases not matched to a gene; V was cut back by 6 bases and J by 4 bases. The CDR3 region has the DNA TGTGCCAGCAGCCCTACTACACCGGGACAGGGGGGTGCCTATGGCTACACCTTC. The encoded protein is CASSPTTPGQGGAYGYTF.

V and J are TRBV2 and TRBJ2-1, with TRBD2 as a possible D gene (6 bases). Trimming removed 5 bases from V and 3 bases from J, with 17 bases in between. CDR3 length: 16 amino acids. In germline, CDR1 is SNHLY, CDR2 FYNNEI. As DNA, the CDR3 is TGTGCCAGCAGTCTAGGAGGGACCACCTTCTACAATGAGCAGTTCTTC. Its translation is CASSLGGTTFYNEQFF.

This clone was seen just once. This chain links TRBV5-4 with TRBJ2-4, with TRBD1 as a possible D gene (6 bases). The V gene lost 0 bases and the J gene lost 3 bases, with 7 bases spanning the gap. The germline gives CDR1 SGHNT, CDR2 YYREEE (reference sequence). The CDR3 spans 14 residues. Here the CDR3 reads CASSLEGDKNIQYF. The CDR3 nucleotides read TGTGCCAGCAGCTTGGAGGGGGACAAAAACATTCAGTACTTC.

The chain's CDR3 is CASSPRDRGQDYNEQFF. CDR3 bases: TGTGCCAGCTCACCTCGGGACAGGGGGCAAGACTACAATGAGCAGTTCTTC. The chain couples TRBV18 to TRBJ2-1; 12 bases line up with TRBD1. The CDR3 is 17 amino acids. The germline CDR1 and CDR2 sequences are KGHSH and LQKENI. The trim removed 3 bases at V and 3 bases at J, leaving 6 bases unmatched.

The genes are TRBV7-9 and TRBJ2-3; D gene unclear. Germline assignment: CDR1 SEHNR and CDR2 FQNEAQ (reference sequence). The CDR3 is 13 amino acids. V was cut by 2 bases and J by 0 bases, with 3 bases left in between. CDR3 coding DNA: TGTGCCAGCAGCTTATCCAGCACAGATACGCAGTATTTT. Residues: CASSLSSTDTQYF.

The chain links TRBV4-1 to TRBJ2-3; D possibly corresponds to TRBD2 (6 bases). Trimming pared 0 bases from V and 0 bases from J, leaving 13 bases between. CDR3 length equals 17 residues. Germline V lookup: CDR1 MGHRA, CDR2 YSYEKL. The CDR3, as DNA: TGCGCCAGCAGCCAAGATTTGGCCAGCGGGAGCACAGATACGCAGTATTTT. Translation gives CASSQDLASGSTDTQYF.

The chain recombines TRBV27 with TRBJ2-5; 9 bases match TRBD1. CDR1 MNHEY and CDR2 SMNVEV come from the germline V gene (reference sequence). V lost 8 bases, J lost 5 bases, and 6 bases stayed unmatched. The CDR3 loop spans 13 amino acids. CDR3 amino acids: CASGEDRGETQYF. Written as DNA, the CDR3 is TGTGCCAGCGGAGAGGACAGGGGTGAGACCCAGTACTTC.

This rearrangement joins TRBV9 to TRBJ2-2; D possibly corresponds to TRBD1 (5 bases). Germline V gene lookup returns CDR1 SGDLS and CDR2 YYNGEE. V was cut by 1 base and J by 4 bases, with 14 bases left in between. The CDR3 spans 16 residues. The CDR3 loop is CASSVNLGAGTGELFF. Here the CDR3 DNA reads TGTGCCAGCAGCGTAAATTTAGGGGCTGGCACCGGGGAGCTGTTTTTT.

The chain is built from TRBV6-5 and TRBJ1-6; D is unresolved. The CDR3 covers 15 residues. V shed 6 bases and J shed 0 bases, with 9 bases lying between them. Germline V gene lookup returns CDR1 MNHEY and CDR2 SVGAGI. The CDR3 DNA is TGTGCCAGCAGGAAGGAGAGCTCCTATAATTCACCCCTCCACTTT. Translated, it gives CASRKESSYNSPLHF.

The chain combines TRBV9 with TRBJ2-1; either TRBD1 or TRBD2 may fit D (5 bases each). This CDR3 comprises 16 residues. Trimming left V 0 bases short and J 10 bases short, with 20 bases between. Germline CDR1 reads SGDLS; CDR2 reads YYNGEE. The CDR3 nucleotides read TGTGCCAGCAGCGTAGTTATCGGGACCGTTGTTTCGGAGCAGTTCTTC. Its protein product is CASSVVIGTVVSEQFF. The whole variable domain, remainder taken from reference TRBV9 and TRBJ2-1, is DSGVTQTPKHLITATGQRVTLRCSPRSGDLSVYWYQQSLDQGLQFLIQYYNGEERAKGNILERFSAQQFPDLHSELNLSSLELGDSALYFCASSVVIGTVVSEQFFGPGTRLTVL.

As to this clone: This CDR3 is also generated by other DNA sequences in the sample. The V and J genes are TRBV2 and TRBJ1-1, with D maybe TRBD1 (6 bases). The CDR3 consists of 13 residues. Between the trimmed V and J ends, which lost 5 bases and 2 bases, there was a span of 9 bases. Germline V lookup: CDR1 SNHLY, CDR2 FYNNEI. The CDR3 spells CASSSTGNTEAFF. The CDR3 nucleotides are TGTGCCAGCAGTTCGACAGGAAACACTGAAGCTTTCTTT.

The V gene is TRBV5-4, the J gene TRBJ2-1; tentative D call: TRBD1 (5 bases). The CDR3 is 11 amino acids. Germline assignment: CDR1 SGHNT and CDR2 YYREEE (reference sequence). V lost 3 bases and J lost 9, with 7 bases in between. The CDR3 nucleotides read TGTGCCAGCAGCTCGCAGGGTGAGCAGTTCTTC. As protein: CASSSQGEQFF.